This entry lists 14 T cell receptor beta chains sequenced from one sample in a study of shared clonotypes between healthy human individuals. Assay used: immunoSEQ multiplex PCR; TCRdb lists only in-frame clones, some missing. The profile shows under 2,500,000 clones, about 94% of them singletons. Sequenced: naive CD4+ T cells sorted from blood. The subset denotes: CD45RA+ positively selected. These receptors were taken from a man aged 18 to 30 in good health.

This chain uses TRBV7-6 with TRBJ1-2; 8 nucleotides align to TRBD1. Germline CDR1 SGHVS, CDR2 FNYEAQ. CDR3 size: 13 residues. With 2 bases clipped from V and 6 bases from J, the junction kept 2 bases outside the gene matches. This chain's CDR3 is CASSLSRGHGYTF. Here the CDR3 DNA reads TGTGCCAGCAGCTTAAGCAGGGGGCATGGCTACACCTTC.

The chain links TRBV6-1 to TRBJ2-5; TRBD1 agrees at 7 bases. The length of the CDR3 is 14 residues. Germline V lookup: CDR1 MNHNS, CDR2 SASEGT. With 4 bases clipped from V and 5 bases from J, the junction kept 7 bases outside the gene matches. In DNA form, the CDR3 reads TGTGCCAGCAGTGGACAGGGTGGATCTGAGACCCAGTACTTC. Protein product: CASSGQGGSETQYF.

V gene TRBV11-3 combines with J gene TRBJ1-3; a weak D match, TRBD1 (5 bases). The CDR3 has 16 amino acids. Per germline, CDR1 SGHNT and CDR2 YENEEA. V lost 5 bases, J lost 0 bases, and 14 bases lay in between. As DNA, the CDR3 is TGTGCCAGCAGCCCAGGGACGGGCGACTCTGGAAACACCATATATTTT. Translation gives CASSPGTGDSGNTIYF. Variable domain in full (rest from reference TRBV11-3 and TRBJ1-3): EAGVVQSPRYKIIEKKQPVAFWCNPISGHNTLYWYLQNLGQGPELLIRYENEEAVDDSQLPKDRFSAERLKGVDSTLKIQPAELGDSAVYLCASSPGTGDSGNTIYFGEGSWLTVV.

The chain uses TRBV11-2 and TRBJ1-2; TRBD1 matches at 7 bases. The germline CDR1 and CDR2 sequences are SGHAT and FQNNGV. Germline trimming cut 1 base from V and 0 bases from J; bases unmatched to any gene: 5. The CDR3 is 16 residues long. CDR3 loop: CASSLAGTAPNYGYTF. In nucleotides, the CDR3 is TGTGCCAGCAGCTTAGCGGGGACAGCGCCTAACTATGGCTACACCTTC.

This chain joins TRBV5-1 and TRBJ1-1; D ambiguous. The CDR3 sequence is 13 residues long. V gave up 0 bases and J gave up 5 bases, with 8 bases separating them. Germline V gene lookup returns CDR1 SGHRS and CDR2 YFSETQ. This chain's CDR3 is CASSLDWATEAFF. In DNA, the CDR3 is TGCGCCAGCAGCTTGGATTGGGCTACTGAAGCTTTCTTT.

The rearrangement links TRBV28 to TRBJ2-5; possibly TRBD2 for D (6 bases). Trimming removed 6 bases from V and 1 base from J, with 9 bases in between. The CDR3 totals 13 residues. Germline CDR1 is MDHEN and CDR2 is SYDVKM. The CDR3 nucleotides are TGTGCCAGCAGGCGGGGTAGCCAAGAGACCCAGTACTTC. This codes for CASRRGSQETQYF.

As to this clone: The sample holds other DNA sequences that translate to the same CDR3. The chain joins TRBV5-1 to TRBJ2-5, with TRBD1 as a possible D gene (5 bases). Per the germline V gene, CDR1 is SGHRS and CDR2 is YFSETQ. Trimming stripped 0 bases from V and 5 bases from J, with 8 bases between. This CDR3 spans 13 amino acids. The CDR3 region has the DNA TGCGCCAGCAGCTTGGCCCCAGGGGAGACCCAGTACTTC. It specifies CASSLAPGETQYF.

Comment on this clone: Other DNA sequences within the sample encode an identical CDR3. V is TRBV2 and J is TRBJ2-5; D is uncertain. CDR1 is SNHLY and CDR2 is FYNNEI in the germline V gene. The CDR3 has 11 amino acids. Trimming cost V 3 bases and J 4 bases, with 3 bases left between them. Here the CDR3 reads CASSELETQYF. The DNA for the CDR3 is TGTGCCAGCAGTGAGTTAGAGACCCAGTACTTC.

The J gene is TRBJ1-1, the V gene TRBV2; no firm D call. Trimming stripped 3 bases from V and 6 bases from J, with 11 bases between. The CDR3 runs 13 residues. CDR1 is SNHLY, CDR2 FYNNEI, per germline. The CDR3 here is CASSEGKGAEAFF. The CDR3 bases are TGTGCCAGCAGTGAGGGGAAGGGCGCTGAAGCTTTCTTT.

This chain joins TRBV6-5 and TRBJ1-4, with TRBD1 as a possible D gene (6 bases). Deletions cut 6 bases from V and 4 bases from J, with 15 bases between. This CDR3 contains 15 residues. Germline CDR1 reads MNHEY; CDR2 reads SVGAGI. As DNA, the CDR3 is TGTGCCAGCAGCCCCCAGGGGAGACTTAATGAAAAACTGTTTTTT. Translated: CASSPQGRLNEKLFF.

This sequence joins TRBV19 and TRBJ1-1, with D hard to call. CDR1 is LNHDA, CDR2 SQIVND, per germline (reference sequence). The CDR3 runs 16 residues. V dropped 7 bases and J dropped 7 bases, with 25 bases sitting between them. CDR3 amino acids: CASTSWRPPALDEAFF. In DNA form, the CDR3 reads TGTGCCAGTACTTCTTGGAGGCCACCTGCCCTCGATGAAGCTTTCTTT.

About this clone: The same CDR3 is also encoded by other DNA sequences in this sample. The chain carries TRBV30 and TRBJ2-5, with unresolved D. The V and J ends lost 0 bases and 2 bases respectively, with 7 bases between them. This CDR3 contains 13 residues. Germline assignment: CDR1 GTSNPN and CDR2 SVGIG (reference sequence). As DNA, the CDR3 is TGTGCCTGGAGTGTACGGCAGCAAGAGACCCAGTACTTC. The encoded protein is CAWSVRQQETQYF. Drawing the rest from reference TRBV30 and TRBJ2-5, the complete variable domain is SQTIHQWPATLVQPVGSPLSLECTVEGTSNPNLYWYRQAAGRGLQLLFYSVGIGQISSEVPQNLSASRPQDRQFILSSKKLLLSDSGFYLCAWSVRQQETQYFGPGTRLLVL.

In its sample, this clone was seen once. As DNA, the CDR3 is TGTGCCAGCAGCGCTGGGGCCAATCAGCCCCAGCATTTT. Translating gives CASSAGANQPQHF. The chain combines TRBV7-2 with TRBJ1-5, with TRBD1 as a possible D gene (5 bases). The V end lost 5 bases, the J end lost 3 bases, and 8 bases lay between the germline ends. Germline CDR1 SGHTA, CDR2 FQGNSA. The CDR3 is 13 residues long.

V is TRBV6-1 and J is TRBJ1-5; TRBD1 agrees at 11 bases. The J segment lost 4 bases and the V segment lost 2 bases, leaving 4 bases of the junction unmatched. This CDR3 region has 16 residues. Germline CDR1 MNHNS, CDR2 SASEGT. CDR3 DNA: TGTGCCAGCAGTGAAATAGGGACAGGGGGAAATCAGCCCCAGCATTTT. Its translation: CASSEIGTGGNQPQHF.